This TCR beta chain was sequenced for a study of shared clonotypes between healthy human individuals. Study-level points and caveats: All-four-donor shared clonotypes had higher generation probabilities than non-shared clonotypes did. Inspection by rarefaction showed sorted-subset sequencing to be incomplete despite large depth.

About this clone: Antigen specificity is unknown.

All donors were healthy HIV-negative adults lacking recent acute infections or vaccinations. CD4+ cells yielded CD45RA+ naive and CD45RA-negative memory subsets. Data came from immunoSEQ multiplex PCR; TCRdb stores just in-frame clones and leaves some out. The top ten hold roughly 0.13% of the sample, which has around 2.3 million clones, approximately 94% seen once. Sequenced input: naive CD4+ T cells sorted from blood. The subset: CD45RA+ positively selected. The clonotype originates from a man younger than 30 in good health.

The CDR3 is CASWDSGNLTDTQYF. The CDR3 DNA sequence: TGTGCCAGTTGGGATAGCGGGAATCTCACAGATACGCAGTATTTT. The rearrangement joins TRBV6-4 to TRBJ2-3; 8 nucleotides line up with TRBD2. The CDR3 loop spans 15 amino acids. Germline loops: CDR1 MRHNA, CDR2 SNTAGT. Unmatched junction bases numbered 10, after V lost 9 bases and J lost 2 bases.